A single sample gave rise to the 20 T cell receptor beta chains below, sequenced in a study of long-term antiretroviral therapy in people with HIV. Researchers ran immunoSEQ v3.0 at survey level. Here immunoSEQ multiplex PCR was the method, and the copy in TCRdb shows in-frame clones only, minus some. The sample yields fewer than 25,000 clones, 85% to 95% seen once. Material: unsorted PBMCs, obtained around 5 years after starting antiretroviral therapy. These receptor sequences come from a woman aged 45-65 years with HIV.

The chain couples TRBV9 to TRBJ2-7; D remains ambiguous. The V and J ends lost 1 base and 2 bases respectively, with 25 bases between them. Germline V lookup: CDR1 SGDLS, CDR2 YYNGEE. The CDR3 covers 19 residues. The CDR3 bases are TGTGCCAGCAGCGTACCCCACCCTTTCTTGGGGTCCAATACCTACGAGCAGTACTTC. Its protein product is CASSVPHPFLGSNTYEQYF.

V usage is TRBV10-3 and J usage is TRBJ2-6; perhaps TRBD1 as D (5 bases). Germline CDR1 is ENHRY and CDR2 is SYGVKD. The V gene lost 6 bases and the J gene lost 2 bases, with 8 bases spanning the gap. The CDR3 runs 14 residues. The DNA of the CDR3 is TGTGCCATCAGAGGGGAACCTGGGGCCAACGTCCTGACTTTC. This encodes CAIRGEPGANVLTF.

J is TRBJ2-7 and V is TRBV14; the D gene is possibly TRBD2 (5 bases). The CDR3 totals 14 residues. V was trimmed by 5 bases and J by 2 bases, leaving 13 bases between them. Looked up from germline, CDR1 is SGHDN and CDR2 is FVKESK. This chain's CDR3 is CASSILGLTYEQYF. CDR3 DNA: TGTGCCAGCAGCATACTAGGCCTTACCTACGAGCAGTACTTC.

CDR3 amino acids: CASSLDGVEAFF. The CDR3 DNA sequence: TGTGCCAGCAGCTTGGATGGGGTTGAAGCTTTCTTT. This chain uses TRBV5-4 with TRBJ1-1; no firm D call. Per the germline V gene, CDR1 is SGHNT and CDR2 is YYREEE (reference sequence). Deletions cut 0 bases from V and 7 bases from J, with 7 bases between. The CDR3 runs 12 residues.

The V and J genes are TRBV25-1 and TRBJ2-7; D is unclear. The CDR3 has 14 amino acids. From germline, CDR1 is MGHDK and CDR2 SYGVNS. Trimming shortened V by 10 bases and J by 5 bases, and 21 bases separated the two germline ends. CDR3 residues: CATTHGFRLDEQYF. The CDR3 DNA reads as TGTGCCACCACGCATGGGTTTAGGTTAGACGAGCAGTACTTC.

In nucleotides, the CDR3 is TGTGCCAGCAGCTTAGATGTCGGATACAACACCGGGGAGCTGTTTTTT. Its translation is CASSLDVGYNTGELFF. The rearrangement uses TRBV7-6 and TRBJ2-2, with D uncertain. This CDR3 has 16 amino acids. Germline V gene lookup returns CDR1 SGHVS and CDR2 FNYEAQ. The V end lost 1 base, the J end lost 2 bases, and 11 bases lay between the germline ends.

The V gene is TRBV6-1, the J gene TRBJ1-6, with D hard to call. Trimming cost V 3 bases and J 5 bases, with 5 bases left between them. This CDR3 region has 13 residues. Germline values: CDR1 MNHNS, CDR2 SASEGT. DNA of the CDR3: TGTGCCAGCAGTGACTGGGATAATTCACCCCTCCACTTT. Translated: CASSDWDNSPLHF.

The chain has TRBV29-1 and TRBJ2-5, with no clear D. V dropped 5 bases and J dropped 5 bases, with 9 bases sitting between them. The CDR3 covers 11 residues. Germline V lookup: CDR1 SQVTM, CDR2 ANQGSEA. The CDR3 bases are TGCAGCGTTAGGGTTGGGGAGACCCAGTACTTC. Amino acid sequence: CSVRVGETQYF.

V gene TRBV5-5 combines with J gene TRBJ1-2; D remains unclear. Between the trimmed V and J ends, which lost 0 bases and 0 bases, there was a span of 9 bases. This CDR3 comprises 15 residues. Germline CDR1 and CDR2: SGHKS and YYEKEE (reference sequence). In DNA, the CDR3 is TGTGCCAGCAGCTTGGTTTCAAGTGCTAACTATGGCTACACCTTC. The encoded protein is CASSLVSSANYGYTF.

The V gene is TRBV7-8, the J gene TRBJ1-2; 7 bases align to TRBD1. The germline CDR1 and CDR2 sequences are SGHVS and FQNEAQ. V trimming: 5 bases; J trimming: 7 bases; junction bases outside the gene matches: 7. The CDR3 is made up of 13 amino acids. The CDR3 bases are TGTGCCAGCAGCCCGACAGGGTCCGGTGGCTACACCTTC. It translates to CASSPTGSGGYTF.

A few counts support this clone. The chain joins TRBV29-1 to TRBJ2-5; 11 bases line up with TRBD2. CDR1 SQVTM and CDR2 ANQGSEA come from the germline V gene. After removal of 1 base from V and 2 bases from J, the junction contained 9 bases not matched to a gene. There are 17 residues in the CDR3. The CDR3 DNA reads TGCAGCGTTGAAGGGGTAGCGGGAGGGCTGAGGCAAGAGACCCAGTACTTC. It specifies CSVEGVAGGLRQETQYF.

This CDR3 is CASSWGSRGSYGELFF. In DNA, the CDR3 is TGTGCCAGTAGTTGGGGGAGCCGCGGGTCTTACGGGGAGCTGTTTTTT. The chain has TRBV19 and TRBJ2-2; D may be TRBD1 or TRBD2 (5 bases each). This CDR3 has 16 residues. The ends were cut back, 5 bases at V and 7 bases at J, with 20 bases in the middle. Germline V gene sequence: CDR1 LNHDA, CDR2 SQIVND (reference sequence).

CDR3 amino acids: CASSKYPEQPQHF. DNA for the CDR3: TGTGCCAGCAGTAAATATCCGGAACAGCCCCAGCATTTT. V usage is TRBV6-5 and J usage is TRBJ1-5; D call uncertain. Deletions cut 5 bases from V and 7 bases from J, with 12 bases between. Germline V gene data show CDR1 as MNHEY and CDR2 as SVGAGI. The CDR3 consists of 13 residues.

V gene TRBV5-1 combines with J gene TRBJ2-4, with TRBD1 as a possible D gene (6 bases). The germline CDR1 and CDR2 sequences are SGHRS and YFSETQ. Trimming removed 4 bases from V and 0 bases from J, with 8 bases in between. CDR3 length: 14 amino acids. CDR3 sequence reads: CASSRDIAKNIQYF. The CDR3 DNA is TGCGCCAGCAGCCGGGACATAGCCAAAAACATTCAGTACTTC.

The CDR3 DNA reads as TGTGCCAGCAGTTATAGGGTCAACACTGAAGCTTTCTTT. It codes for CASSYRVNTEAFF. The J gene is TRBJ1-1, the V gene TRBV27; D is uncertain. This CDR3 has 13 residues. Germline lookup yields CDR1 MNHEY and CDR2 SMNVEV (reference sequence). V lost 4 bases and J lost 2, with 8 bases in between.

The rearrangement uses TRBV9 and TRBJ2-1, with TRBD2 matching 7 bases. Germline V lookup: CDR1 SGDLS, CDR2 YYNGEE. J was trimmed by 0 bases and V by 4 bases; bases with no gene match: 7. The CDR3 consists of 16 residues. CDR3 coding DNA: TGTGCCAGCAGCCCAAAGGGCGGGAGCTCCTACAATGAGCAGTTCTTC. It yields the protein CASSPKGGSSYNEQFF.

This clone was observed a few times. The J gene is TRBJ2-1, the V gene TRBV25-1; D not certain. CDR1 is MGHDK, CDR2 SYGVNS, per germline. Trimming shortened V by 5 bases and J by 0 bases, and 8 bases separated the two germline ends. The CDR3 spans 14 residues. CDR3 nucleotide sequence: TGTGCCAGCAGTAGATTTAGCTCCTACAATGAGCAGTTCTTC. Protein product: CASSRFSSYNEQFF. Full variable domain (outside the CDR3, taken from reference TRBV25-1 and TRBJ2-1): EADIYQTPRYLVIGTGKKITLECSQTMGHDKMYWYQQDPGMELHLIHYSYGVNSTEKGDLSSESTVSRIRTEHFPLTLESARPSHTSQYLCASSRFSSYNEQFFGPGTRLTVL.

This rearrangement joins TRBV7-6 to TRBJ2-7, with D perhaps matching TRBD2 (5 bases). With 7 bases removed from V and 4 bases from J, the gap between germline ends came to 11 bases. This CDR3 region has 12 residues. From germline, CDR1 is SGHVS and CDR2 FNYEAQ. The CDR3 is CASNPGGYEQYF. The CDR3 DNA is TGTGCCAGCAACCCCGGAGGATACGAGCAGTACTTC.

This sequence joins TRBV28 and TRBJ1-2, with D unclear. The germline V gene encodes CDR1 MDHEN and CDR2 SYDVKM. The ends were cut back, 7 bases at V and 0 bases at J, with 9 bases in the middle. The CDR3 spans 13 residues. Here the CDR3 DNA reads TGTGCCAGCACTTCGGACGCTAACTATGGCTACACCTTC. Amino acid sequence: CASTSDANYGYTF.

This clone has just a few counts. The chain couples TRBV7-2 to TRBJ2-7; D is uncertain. This CDR3 contains 12 residues. Germline V gene data show CDR1 as SGHTA and CDR2 as FQGNSA. Between the trimmed V and J ends, which lost 6 bases and 4 bases, there was a span of 10 bases. CDR3 bases: TGTGCCAGCAGAGCCAATCGGTACGAGCAGTACTTC. This translates into CASRANRYEQYF.